These 9 T cell receptor beta chains share one sample of origin, sequenced in a study of T cells of healthy individuals. TCRdb itself ran the 5' RACE reads through MiXCR, one entry per CDR3 protein. The repertoire consists of under 70,000 distinct CDR3 sequences, with 14% to 15% occurring once and the leading ten covering about 16%. These receptor sequences come from a human donor in good health.

In this sample, this clonotype turned up once. A much larger clone lies a single base off, so this may be a read error. This sequence joins TRBV18 and TRBJ2-2, with unresolved D. Germline loops: CDR1 KGHSH, CDR2 LQKENI. This CDR3 region has 14 residues. CDR3 in DNA: TGTGCCAGCTCACTCGACTCGTTCACCTGGGAGCTGTTTTTT. This translates into CASSLDSFTWELFF.

This clonotype is categorized as medium-sized (0.01 to 0.1%). The J gene is TRBJ2-3, the V gene TRBV12-3 or TRBV12-4, with 14 bases matching TRBD2. The V gene end was trimmed by 6 bases and the J gene end by 6 bases; junction bases not matched to a gene: 8. The CDR3 contains 16 residues. Here the CDR3 reads CASSLGLAGEVDTQYF. The CDR3 DNA follows: TGTGCCAGCAGCTTGGGACTAGCGGGAGAGGTCGATACGCAGTATTTT.

This clonotype was detected a few times. The chain uses TRBV20-1 and TRBJ2-1; 7 positions match TRBD1. The V segment lost 3 bases and the J segment 5 bases; nucleotides outside the gene matches: 10. CDR1 is DFQATT, CDR2 SNEGSKA, per germline (reference sequence). CDR3 length: 15 residues. CDR3: CSARGNRGPHNEQFF. Here the CDR3 DNA reads TGCAGTGCTAGGGGTAACAGGGGACCCCACAATGAGCAGTTCTTC.

This clonotype showed up many times. The chain recombines TRBV18 with TRBJ2-7, with TRBD1 matching over 8 bases. The ends lost 0 bases at V and 0 bases at J; junction bases unmatched: 4. Germline V gene data show CDR1 as KGHSH and CDR2 as LQKENI. The CDR3 consists of 16 residues. The chain's CDR3 is CASSPPTGADSYEQYF. Written as DNA, the CDR3 is TGTGCCAGCTCACCACCGACAGGGGCCGACTCCTACGAGCAGTACTTC.

This clonotype appeared many times. This rearrangement joins TRBV20-1 to TRBJ2-3; D not certain. CDR1 is DFQATT and CDR2 is SNEGSKA in the germline V gene (reference sequence). The CDR3 is made up of 20 amino acids. Trimming removed 0 bases from V and 2 bases from J, with 27 bases in between. CDR3 nucleotides: TGCAGTGCTAGAGATCGGGCAGGCCCGCAGCTGAGGAAAGTCACAGATACGCAGTATTTT. Its translation: CSARDRAGPQLRKVTDTQYF.

This clonotype was picked up many times. CDR3 DNA: TGTGCCAGCAGCTCCAGGACGGCTACCTACAATGAGCAGTTCTTC. Encoded protein: CASSSRTATYNEQFF. The J gene is TRBJ2-1, the V gene TRBV7-8, with D uncertain. Germline CDR1 reads SGHVS; CDR2 reads FQNEAQ. This CDR3 is built from 15 residues. The V end was cut by 4 bases, the J end by 2 bases, with 12 bases between.

The rearrangement links TRBV2 to TRBJ2-2; the match to TRBD1 covers 10 bases. V shed 11 bases, J shed 2 bases, and the junction held 5 bases outside the gene matches. There are 14 residues in the CDR3. Germline CDR1 reads SNHLY; CDR2 reads FYNNEI. The CDR3 reads CAGRDRGNTGELFF. DNA for the CDR3: TGTGCCGGCCGGGACAGGGGAAACACCGGGGAGCTGTTTTTT.

The J gene is TRBJ2-5, the V gene TRBV7-3; 11 nucleotides agree with TRBD2. The CDR3 length is 14 residues. Unmatched junction bases numbered 4, after V lost 5 bases and J lost 5 bases. Germline V gives CDR1 SGHTA, CDR2 FQGTGA. The CDR3, as DNA: TGTGCCAGCAGCATAGCGGGGGGGATGGAGACCCAGTACTTC. Protein product: CASSIAGGMETQYF.

This clonotype showed up many times. The V and J genes are TRBV7-3 and TRBJ2-2; 14 bases match TRBD2. The CDR3 extends over 16 amino acids. V shed 5 bases, J shed 5 bases, and the junction held 4 bases outside the gene matches. Germline V gives CDR1 SGHTA, CDR2 FQGTGA. In nucleotides, the CDR3 is TGTGCCAGCAGCCTCGGACTAGCGGGGGGAACCGGGGAGCTGTTTTTT. This gives the protein CASSLGLAGGTGELFF.